This TCR beta chain was profiled in a study of shared clonotypes between healthy human individuals. Germline V gene lookup returns CDR1 ENHRY and CDR2 SYGVKD. The V segment lost 1 base and the J segment 1 base; nucleotides outside the gene matches: 11. The CDR3 consists of 19 residues. A single count supports this clone. TCRdb's copy holds only in-frame clones and misses some; the assay was immunoSEQ multiplex PCR. The sample lists some 2.1 million clones, roughly 95% seen once, with roughly 1.1% in the top ten. Selected positively for CCR7 and CD45RO-negative, naive CD8 cells excluded terminally differentiated effector memory CD45RA+ cells.

The rearrangement uses TRBV10-3 and TRBJ2-3; 10 bases are a match to TRBD2. This TCR was recovered from a man aged 18 to 30 in good health. Sequenced: naive CD8+ T cells sorted from blood. The CDR3 reads CAISELVAGGPAGTDTQYF. Written as DNA, the CDR3 is TGTGCCATCAGTGAGTTGGTAGCGGGAGGCCCAGCCGGCACAGATACGCAGTATTTT.